Below are 4 T cell receptor beta chains sequenced from a single sample in a study of blood T cell repertoires in COVID-19. The repertoire was sequenced with immunoSEQ multiplex PCR; TCRdb's copy has only in-frame clones and lacks some. The sample holds more than 150,000 clones, 60% to 80% seen once. The sample consisted of peripheral blood. The receptors come from a woman in her 70s with acute or convalescent COVID-19.

The chain carries TRBV6-1 and TRBJ2-5; 7 bases fit TRBD2. Germline CDR1 is MNHNS and CDR2 is SASEGT. CDR3 length: 18 amino acids. V lost 11 bases and J lost 5; bases outside the gene matches: 26. DNA for the CDR3: TGTGCCGGGAGTGAACCGGTGGGAGGGCCCGGGGACGGGGAGACCCAGTACTTC. Its translation is CAGSEPVGGPGDGETQYF.

The V call is TRBV19, the J call TRBJ2-7; TRBD1 matches 10 bases. The V gene's germline CDR1 is LNHDA and CDR2 SQIVND (reference sequence). CDR3 size: 14 residues. Trimming took 10 bases from V and 5 from J; bases not matched to a gene: 11. The CDR3 is CATYGGGQGNEQYF. Here the CDR3 DNA reads TGTGCCACTTACGGAGGGGGACAGGGGAACGAGCAGTACTTC.

Comment on this clone: The identical CDR3 is also encoded by other nucleotide sequences in the sample. J is TRBJ1-3 and V is TRBV5-1, with D possibly being TRBD1 (5 bases). This CDR3 comprises 15 residues. Between the trimmed V and J ends, which lost 4 bases and 0 bases, there was a span of 11 bases. The germline V gene encodes CDR1 SGHRS and CDR2 YFSETQ. The CDR3 DNA reads TGCGCCAGCAGCCTCGGACAAGCCTCTGGAAACACCATATATTTT. As protein: CASSLGQASGNTIYF.

The chain recombines TRBV30 with TRBJ2-1, with no clear D. From germline, CDR1 is GTSNPN and CDR2 SVGIG (reference sequence). The CDR3 spans 14 residues. Trimming cost V 7 bases and J 4 bases, with 17 bases left between them. The CDR3 DNA sequence: TGTGCCTCCTCAAAACCTGCTAGATACAATGAGCAGTTCTTC. It codes for CASSKPARYNEQFF.